The source of this TCR beta chain is a study of blood T cell repertoires in COVID-19. Data came from immunoSEQ multiplex PCR; TCRdb stores just in-frame clones and leaves some out. This table holds hundreds of thousands of clones, 86% found once. The source is a woman between 45 and 65 years old in a cohort exposed to, infected with or recovered from COVID-19 (not recorded which). Source material: PBMCs or T cells enriched from blood (not recorded which).

The CDR3 here is CASSYRGVNSNQPQHF. CDR3 sequence (DNA): TGTGCCAGCAGTTACAGGGGCGTCAATAGCAATCAGCCCCAGCATTTT. The rearrangement links TRBV6-5 to TRBJ1-5; D might be TRBD1 (5 bases). The germline V and J ends were trimmed by 2 bases and 0 bases, with 11 bases remaining between them. The CDR3 totals 16 residues. Germline V gene data show CDR1 as MNHEY and CDR2 as SVGAGI.